This T cell receptor (beta chain) was observed in a study of T-cell memory formation after mild COVID-19. The germline V gene has CDR1 SGHRS and CDR2 YFSETQ. The V and J ends lost 2 bases and 4 bases respectively, with 12 bases between them. This CDR3 has 14 amino acids. Comment on this clonotype: Its antigen is currently unknown.

It was 5'RACE with constant-segment primers that produced the TCR alpha and TCR beta cDNA libraries, which carried sample barcodes and UMIs. Each CDR3 protein is one row after TCRdb ran MiXCR on the 5' RACE reads. The profile shows around 65,000 distinct CDR3 sequences, 9.3% of them singletons. Whole-study results and caveats: Some SARS-CoV-2-responding clones were already detected in memory before infection. Clones contracting across day 15 to 85 had a balanced CD4/CD8 profile; later expanding clones leaned CD4+.

The sample taken for sequencing was PBMCs or a T cell subset sorted from them (not recorded which). The chain has TRBV5-1 and TRBJ1-2; possible D gene TRBD1, 6 bases. The TCR comes from a man aged 18 to 29 who had mild COVID-19 (a few samples of this study predate the infection). Cell type and time point are not known. The CDR3 loop is CASSLGGRPYGYTF. The CDR3 nucleotides read TGCGCCAGCAGCTTAGGGGGGCGCCCCTATGGCTACACCTTC.